Sequencing of this TCR beta chain was carried out in a study of blood T cells in healthy people across ages. Study in general: About one barcoded beta molecule per two T cells was the capture yield of template switching.

For the second PCR, which ran for roughly 6 to 12 cycles, a sample-barcoded 5' primer and a J-beta primer mix were used. Each cDNA molecule, via a template-switch adaptor with 12 random nucleotides, was tagged. TCRdb re-analysed the 5' RACE reads in MiXCR, keeping a single row per CDR3 protein. The sample lists roughly 560,000 distinct CDR3 sequences, nearly 25% occurring once. This clonotype was recorded a few times. This CDR3 contains 13 residues. From germline, CDR1 is MRHNA and CDR2 SNTAGT. Trimming took 3 bases from V and 4 from J, leaving 6 bases between them. This same sample was also part of a study on T cells of mothers and their children. That publication notes: The cDNA synthesis received all extracted RNA, at about 1.5 ug per 15 ul. For related and unrelated pairs alike, thymic selection shapes TCR recombination output similarly.

The chain combines TRBV6-4 with TRBJ2-2; D remains unclear. Sequenced material: blood. The clonotype was recovered from a boy aged 10-17 years in good health. CDR3 protein: CASSDYSTGELFF. In DNA, the CDR3 is TGTGCCAGCAGTGATTATAGCACCGGGGAGCTGTTTTTT.